This T cell receptor beta chain was sequenced for a study of shared clonotypes between healthy human individuals. CD45RO negativity and positive selection for CCR7 defined naive CD8 cells, a population that excluded terminally differentiated effector memory CD45RA+ cells. Among the donors, all were Caucasian adults who lived in Nashville, Tennessee. Across several immunoSEQ plates, the genomic DNA of each subset was split evenly. The table came from immunoSEQ multiplex PCR; TCRdb's copy has only in-frame clones and leaves some out. The data show some 2 million clones, about 95% seen once. The germline V gene has CDR1 SNHLY and CDR2 FYNNEI. Trimming at V came to 9 bases and at J to 5 bases, leaving 6 bases not matched to a gene. This CDR3 spans 12 amino acids. Notes on the study in general: Despite large depth, rarefaction showed incomplete sorted-subset sequencing.

As for this clone: Its antigen remains unknown.

The sequenced sample was naive CD8+ T cells sorted from blood. The clonotype was recovered from a young man in good health. The chain carries TRBV2 and TRBJ1-2, with 7 positions matching TRBD1. For the CDR3, the DNA is TGTGCCAGTACGGACAGGACTTATGGCTACACCTTC. Amino acids: CASTDRTYGYTF.